This TCR beta chain stems from a study of blood T cell repertoires in COVID-19. Study context: Some COVID-19 samples were acute and others convalescent; all came from the United States, Italy and Spain. PBMCs, B-cell-depleted T cells, or T cells provided the cDNA or gDNA that made up the material.

The CDR3 length is 13 residues. Germline V gene lookup returns CDR1 MDHEN and CDR2 SYDVKM. The V and J ends lost 3 bases and 4 bases respectively, with 10 bases between them. In the study's own analysis: Reference gene primers were amplified, and this amplification served to estimate nucleated cell counts. The protocol was immunoSEQ multiplex PCR, while the TCRdb copy is restricted to in-frame clones and leaves out a portion. V and J calls plus clone size are reproduced from that table; the DNA served to infer D and trimming. The table lists about 88,000 clones, 90% of them singletons. This receptor was obtained from a young man with COVID-19, enrolled during active disease. This chain joins TRBV28 and TRBJ2-7, with D possibly matching TRBD2 (5 bases). The source material was peripheral blood. CDR3 amino acids: CASSFGITYEQYF. CDR3 nucleotides: TGTGCCAGCAGTTTCGGGATCACTTACGAGCAGTACTTC.